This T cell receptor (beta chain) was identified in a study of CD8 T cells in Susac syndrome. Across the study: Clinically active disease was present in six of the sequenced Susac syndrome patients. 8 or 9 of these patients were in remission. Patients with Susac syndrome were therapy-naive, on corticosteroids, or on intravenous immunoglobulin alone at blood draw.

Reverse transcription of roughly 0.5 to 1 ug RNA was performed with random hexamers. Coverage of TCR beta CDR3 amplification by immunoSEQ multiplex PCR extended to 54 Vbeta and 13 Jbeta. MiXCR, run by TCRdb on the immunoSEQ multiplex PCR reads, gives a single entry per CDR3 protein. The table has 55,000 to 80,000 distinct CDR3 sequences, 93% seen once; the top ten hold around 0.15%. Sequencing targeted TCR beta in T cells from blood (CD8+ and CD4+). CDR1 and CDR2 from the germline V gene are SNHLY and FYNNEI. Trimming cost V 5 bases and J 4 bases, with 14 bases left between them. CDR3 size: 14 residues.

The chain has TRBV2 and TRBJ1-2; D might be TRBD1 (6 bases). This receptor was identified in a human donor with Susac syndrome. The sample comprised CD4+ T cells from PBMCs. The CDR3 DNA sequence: TGTGCCAGCAGTCCCGACAGGTCCCTCTATGGCTACACCTTC. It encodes CASSPDRSLYGYTF.